The rows below give T cell receptor beta chains drawn from one sample of a study of cytomegalovirus exposure and HLA in healthy donors. Measured with immunoSEQ multiplex PCR; TCRdb has only the in-frame clones, and not every one. The data hold fewer than 140,000 clones, with roughly 80% observed a single time. The sequencing input was PBMCs. The receptors were sampled from a middle-aged man in good health and CMV-seronegative. Each CDR3 is given with its conserved first and last residue. The order of the fields is J gene, clone size, V gene, D gene, CDR3 DNA, CDR3 protein. The D gene is left open where the match is weak. Some rows have no size entry. The others give once, few or many, or a class for an expanded clone.

TRBJ2-3 NA TRBV9 TRBD2 TGTGCCAGCAGCGTTTTAGCGGGGGGCCCCACAGATACGCAGTATTTT CASSVLAGGPTDTQYF
TRBJ2-1 NA TRBV14 NA TGTGCCAGCAGCCAGATTGGGGGGACCTACAATGAGCAGTTCTTC CASSQIGGTYNEQFF
TRBJ2-6 NA TRBV7-9 TRBD1 TGTGCCAGCAGCGACAACCGGGACAGGGCCAGTCCTGGGGCCAACGTCCTGACTTTC CASSDNRDRASPGANVLTF
TRBJ1-5 once TRBV27 NA TGTGCCAGCAGCACCGCGGGCAATCAGCCCCAGCATTTT CASSTAGNQPQHF
TRBJ1-5 once TRBV19 NA TGTGCCAGTAGTTACGGAGGGCCCAATCAGCCCCAGCATTTT CASSYGGPNQPQHF
TRBJ2-6 NA TRBV18 NA TGTGCCAGCTCACCCTCCGGGAGCTCTGGGGCCAACGTCCTGACTTTC CASSPSGSSGANVLTF
TRBJ2-7 once TRBV5-1 NA TGCGCCAGCAGCTTTAACAGTCTCTCCTACGAGCAGTACTTC CASSFNSLSYEQYF
TRBJ2-3 NA TRBV5-4 NA TGTGCCAGCAGTCCCCCCGGGGCAGATACGCAGTATTTT CASSPPGADTQYF
TRBJ1-6 NA TRBV5-6 NA TGTGCCAGCAGCTTGAGTAAAATCACAGGCTCCTATAATTCACCCCTCCACTTT CASSLSKITGSYNSPLHF
TRBJ2-2 NA TRBV13 TRBD1 TGTGCCAGCAGCTCCGGGACAGGGCGAACCGGGGAGCTGTTTTTT CASSSGTGRTGELFF
TRBJ1-2 NA TRBV2 TRBD1 TGTGCCAGCAGACCATTTACAGGGGGCAGAAATGGCTACACCTTC CASRPFTGGRNGYTF
TRBJ2-5 NA TRBV7-6 TRBD2 TGTGCCAGCAGCTTAACGGCGGGGGACCAAGAGACCCAGTACTTC CASSLTAGDQETQYF
TRBJ1-2 few TRBV5-1 TRBD1 TGCGCCAGCAGCTTGGAGGGGCAGGGGGCTGATGGCTACACCTTC CASSLEGQGADGYTF
TRBJ2-1 NA TRBV7-9 TRBD1 TGTGCCAGCAGCTTAACGACAGGGGACAATGAGCAGTTCTTC CASSLTTGDNEQFF
TRBJ2-3 few TRBV5-6 TRBD1 TGTGCCAGCAGCGGACGACAGGGGGGGACAGATACGCAGTATTTT CASSGRQGGTDTQYF
TRBJ1-1 few TRBV7-8 NA TGTGCCAGCAGCTTCGCACAGAACACTGAAGCTTTCTTT CASSFAQNTEAFF
TRBJ1-2 NA TRBV7-9 TRBD1 TGTGCCAGCAGCTTAGAAGGGGGCAAATTAAATGGCTACACCTTC CASSLEGGKLNGYTF
TRBJ2-7 NA TRBV4-2 NA TGTGCCAGCAGCCCCTCAGCCCGCGGGCGCGTGTACGAGCAGTACTTC CASSPSARGRVYEQYF
TRBJ2-7 NA TRBV5-1 NA TGCGCCAGCAGCCCTAGACAGGACCCTAAGATGGAGTACTTC CASSPRQDPKMEYF
TRBJ2-2 NA TRBV5-1 NA TGCGCCAGCAGCTTGGGGATCAGGGGATCCGGGGAGCTGTTTTTT CASSLGIRGSGELFF
TRBJ2-3 NA TRBV11-3 NA TGTGCCAGCAGCTTAGATAGTAGCGGAGATACGCAGTATTTT CASSLDSSGDTQYF
TRBJ2-3 few TRBV4-1 NA TGCGCCAGCAGCACGCACGGACAGACCACAGATACGCAGTATTTT CASSTHGQTTDTQYF
TRBJ1-1 NA TRBV6-5 TRBD1 TGTGCCAGCAGTTACGAGCGGACAGGGCGCCGGGAAGCTTTCTTT CASSYERTGRREAFF
TRBJ2-1 NA TRBV9 TRBD1 TGTGCCAGCAGCGCGACCTCCTCTGGACAGGGGGTTAACAATGAGCAGTTCTTC CASSATSSGQGVNNEQFF
TRBJ2-3 NA TRBV5-1 TRBD2 TGCGCCAGCAGATCGGGACTACCTATCACAGATACGCAGTATTTT CASRSGLPITDTQYF
TRBJ2-3 NA TRBV20-1 TRBD2 TGCAGTGCCCCCCAGAGCGGGGAAGGGTTGTTT CSAPQSGEGLF